This T cell receptor (beta chain) was captured by sequencing in a study of T-cell memory formation after mild COVID-19. Study information: There were largely donor-specific TCR clusters.

The CDR3 extends over 13 amino acids. After removal of 4 bases from V and 7 bases from J, the junction contained 8 bases not matched to a gene. Germline V gene lookup returns CDR1 DFQATT and CDR2 SNEGSKA (reference sequence). The study, taken as a whole, reports: The study found contracting CD4+ clones mainly in CM and EM and contracting CD8+ clones in EMRA. Clones contracting across day 15 to 85 had a balanced CD4/CD8 profile; later expanding clones leaned CD4+.

5'RACE with constant-segment primers yielded barcoded, UMI-tagged TCR alpha and TCR beta cDNA libraries. From the 5' RACE reads, TCRdb called clonotypes with MiXCR, one entry per CDR3 protein. This table holds around 200,000 distinct CDR3 sequences, about a fifth found once. Details on this clonotype: Its antigen remains unidentified.

What was sequenced was PBMCs or a T cell subset sorted from them (not recorded which). V is TRBV20-1 and J is TRBJ1-2, with TRBD1 matching 8 bases. The origin of this receptor is a young man who had mild COVID-19 (a few samples of this study predate the infection). Cell type and time point are not known. The CDR3 is CSATARGLGGYTF. The CDR3 coding sequence is TGCAGTGCTACCGCCAGGGGGCTGGGTGGCTACACCTTC.